This T cell receptor beta chain was recovered during a study of cytomegalovirus exposure and HLA in healthy donors. For the study at large: Among the 300 to 400 donors who were genotyped, around 77% fell in the genetic ancestry cluster that is associated with self-reported Caucasian donors. Study-wide results and limits: In a later analysis, a genetic analysis reported fewer productive-TCR N-insertions in an Asian-associated ancestry cluster than the cohort average. Most TCR sequences were rare, but some public TCRs occurred in many donors.

The PCR ran on 60 Vbeta and 13 Jbeta primers. Generated by immunoSEQ multiplex PCR, the TCRdb table keeps only in-frame clones and is missing some. Altogether 50,000 to 70,000 clones are present, roughly 77% being singletons, with the ten largest covering roughly 7%. Germline V CDR1 and CDR2: LNHDA, SQIVND (reference sequence). After removal of 5 bases from V and 0 bases from J, the junction contained 6 bases not matched to a gene. The CDR3 has 17 amino acids. In the case of this clone: Its antigen is as yet unknown.

The source of this sequence is a man in his thirties or forties in good health and CMV-seropositive. The source material was PBMCs. The chain joins TRBV19 to TRBJ1-6, with 8 bases lining up with TRBD1. CDR3 DNA: TGTGCCAGTAGTTTCCAGGGGGCTAGCTCCTATAATTCACCCCTCCACTTT. It is translated as CASSFQGASSYNSPLHF.